This T cell receptor beta chain was recorded in a study of blood T cell repertoires in COVID-19. This CDR3 is built from 13 residues. Germline V CDR1 and CDR2: SQVTM, ANQGSEA. With 3 bases removed from V and 0 bases from J, the gap between germline ends came to 9 bases. The method was immunoSEQ multiplex PCR; TCRdb's version includes in-frame clones alone and lacks a portion of them. The sample has approximately 140,000 clones, approximately 89% seen once; the top ten hold 28%. Sequenced input: peripheral blood. The V gene is TRBV29-1, the J gene TRBJ2-7; a possible D gene is TRBD2 (5 bases). This TCR came from a human donor in a cohort sampled during active COVID-19. As DNA, the CDR3 is TGCAGCGTTGAGGAGGACGCCTCCTACGAGCAGTACTTC. It encodes CSVEEDASYEQYF.